A single T cell receptor beta chain is shown here with its context. The target of this receptor is not known. No per-base quality is available; no much larger clone lies one base away. CDR1 and CDR2, looked up from the germline V gene, are MNHEY and SVGEGT. V lost 6 bases and J lost 5 bases; the stretch between them is 8 bases long. CDR3 length: 12 amino acids, cysteine to phenylalanine. Of all the DNA, just the CDR3 is kept, 36 bases in frame from base 1. Ficoll-Paque density gradient centrifugation was the method used to isolate PBMCs. This entry is derived from a study of T-cell memory formation after mild COVID-19 (dated by TCRdb to the early 2020s). A note on the overall study: TCR sequence clusters from the two donors were found to be largely donor specific. The cohort comprised two young, previously healthy adult volunteers, one female and one male. T-cell clones expanding and contracting after mild COVID-19 in a couple of donors were tracked by longitudinal TCRalpha and TCRbeta repertoire sequencing.

Data came from an Illumina NovaSeq 6000. TCRalpha and TCRbeta cDNA libraries were built by 5'RACE with constant-segment primers, adding sample barcodes and unique molecular identifiers. Trizol reagent was used to extract RNA from every sample. Libraries were amplified in two PCR steps, with a second sample barcode and Illumina TruSeq adapters added in the second step. The libraries were sequenced on an Illumina NovaSeq using 2 x 150 bp paired-end reads. The original pipeline was this. With migec v1.2.7, reads were demultiplexed and then collapsed into UMI-guided consensus sequences. Using mixcr v2.1.11, UMI consensuses were aligned to TRA and TRB V and J templates and then assembled into clonotypes. Clonotypes were classified as expanded or contracted when called significant by both edgeR and NoisET, with noise models trained on biological replicates. edgeR calls used a false discovery rate-adjusted p below 0.01 and a log2 fold-change threshold of 1. As an exploratory analysis of dynamics, max-normalized trajectories of the 1000 most abundant clonotypes were examined with PCA combined with hierarchical clustering. Each responding clone was given a CD4 or CD8 phenotype based on the CD4+ and CD8+ repertoires, which had been sequenced separately. TCRdb trimmed public reads at Q25 via fastp, called clones via MiXCR and kept in-frame beta chains. Rows merge per CDR3 protein into single entries with the most common DNA and genes. The V and J calls were not made by the authors but by TCRdb's processing. Within this sample are about 100,000 distinct CDR3 sequences, with around 17% of them counted one time only. The biggest ten clones account for over 4.5% of the sample.

Results the study describes overall, beyond this receptor: The detection of some responding clones in pre-infection memory suggests that pre-existing cross-reactive memory T cells joined the SARS-CoV-2 response. SARS-CoV-2 specificity of the second-wave clones peaking on day 37 was not confirmed. Only a couple of mild cases were covered in the study, and larger cohorts including severe cases with pre-infection samples were considered necessary. Clones contracting from day 15 to 85 had balanced CD4/CD8 phenotypes, while a second wave expanding from day 15 to 37 was biased towards CD4+. Contracting CD4+ clones appeared mostly in the CM and EM memory subsets, whereas CD8+ clones were enriched in EMRA.

Specimen: PBMCs or a T cell subset sorted from them (not recorded which). The V and J genes are TRBV6-2 or TRBV6-3 and TRBJ2-1; a weak D assignment points to TRBD2 (5 bases agree). The receptor comes from a man younger than 35 who had mild COVID-19 (a few samples of this study predate the infection). The sample titles of this study are shuffled in the database, so cell type and time point are left out; the donor was told from shared clones. CDR3 reads: CASSRRDNEQFF. The bases read TGTGCCAGCAGCCGGCGGGACAATGAGCAGTTCTTC.